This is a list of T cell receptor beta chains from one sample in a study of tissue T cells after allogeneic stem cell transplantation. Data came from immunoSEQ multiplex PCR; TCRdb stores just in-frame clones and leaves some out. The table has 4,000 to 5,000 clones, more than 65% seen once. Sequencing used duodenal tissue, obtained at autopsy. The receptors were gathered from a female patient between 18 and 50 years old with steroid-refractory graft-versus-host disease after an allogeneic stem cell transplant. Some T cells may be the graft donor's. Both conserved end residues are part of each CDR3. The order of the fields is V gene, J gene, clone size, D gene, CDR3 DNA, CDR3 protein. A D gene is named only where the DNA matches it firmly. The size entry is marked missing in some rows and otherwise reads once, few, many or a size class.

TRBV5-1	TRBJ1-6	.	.	TGCGCCAGCAGCTTGGGTGGGACAAATAATTCACCCCTCCACTTT	CASSLGGTNNSPLHF
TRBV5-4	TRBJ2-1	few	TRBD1	TGTGCCAGCAGCGCCGGGACAGGGAACTACAATGAGCAGTTCTTC	CASSAGTGNYNEQFF
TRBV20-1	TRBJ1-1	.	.	TGCAGTGCCGGACCAGGGGTTGAAGCTTTCTTT	CSAGPGVEAFF
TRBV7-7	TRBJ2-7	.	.	TGTGCTAGCAGCCCAACTACAGGGTCCCCCTCCTACGAGCAGTACTTC	CASSPTTGSPSYEQYF
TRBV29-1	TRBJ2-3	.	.	TGCAGCGTTGTGAAGGTCCGGGGCACAGATACGCAGTATTTT	CSVVKVRGTDTQYF
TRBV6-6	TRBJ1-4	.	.	TGTGCCAGCAGTCGACGAAGGGGTAGTGGTAATGAAAAACTGTTTTTT	CASSRRRGSGNEKLFF
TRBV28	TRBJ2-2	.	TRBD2	TGTGCCAGCAGTCGGGGGGAGGCCGGGGAGCTGTTTTTT	CASSRGEAGELFF
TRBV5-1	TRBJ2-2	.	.	TGCGCCAGCAGCTTGGTTCGGGGAAACGTTCGCACCGGGGAGCTGTTTTTT	CASSLVRGNVRTGELFF
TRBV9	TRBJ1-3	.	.	TGTGCCAGCAGCCCCTTGGACCGAGCCTCTGGAAACACCATATATTTT	CASSPLDRASGNTIYF
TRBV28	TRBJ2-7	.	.	TGTGCCAGCAGCTCAACTTGGACGGTTTCCTACGAGCAGTACTTC	CASSSTWTVSYEQYF
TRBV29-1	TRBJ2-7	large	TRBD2	TGCAGCGTCCCCGGGACTATCCACGAGCAGTACTTC	CSVPGTIHEQYF
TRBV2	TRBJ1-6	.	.	TGTGCCAGCAACAGGGTCGCCTATAATTCACCCCTCCACTTT	CASNRVAYNSPLHF
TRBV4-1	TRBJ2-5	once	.	TGCGCCAGCAGCCAAGGGGCCCATGGGCGGGACCAAGAGACCCAGTACTTC	CASSQGAHGRDQETQYF
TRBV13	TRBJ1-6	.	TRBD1	TGTGCCAGCAGCTTAGGCCTAACAGGGACAGGGAGGCCCCTGAGCTCCTATAATTCACCCCTCCACTTT	CASSLGLTGTGRPLSSYNSPLHF
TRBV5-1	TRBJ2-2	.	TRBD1	TGCGCCAGCAGCTTCCGACAGGGCGCTCGGGGAGGGGAGCTGTTTTTT	CASSFRQGARGGELFF
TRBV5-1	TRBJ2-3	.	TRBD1	TGCGCCAGCAGCTTGGACGGACAGGGGGCCTTCACACATACGCAGTATTTT	CASSLDGQGAFTHTQYF
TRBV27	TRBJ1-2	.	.	TGTGCCAGCAGTTTAGGGGCAGGGTTTGGCTACACCTTC	CASSLGAGFGYTF
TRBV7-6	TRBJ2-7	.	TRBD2	TGTGCCAGCAGCTTAGCGGCTAGCGGGAGTTTCGAGCAGTACTTC	CASSLAASGSFEQYF
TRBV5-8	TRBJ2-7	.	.	TGTGCCAGCACCTACGGACCGGGACGGTACGAGCAGTACTTC	CASTYGPGRYEQYF
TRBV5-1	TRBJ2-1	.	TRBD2	TGCGCCAGCAGCTTGGCAGGACTAGCGGGGTCCCGATCCTCCTACAATGAGCAGTTCTTC	CASSLAGLAGSRSSYNEQFF
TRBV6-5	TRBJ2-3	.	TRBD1	TGTGCCAGCAGTTACTCGATCGGACAGGGCACAGATACGCAGTATTTT	CASSYSIGQGTDTQYF
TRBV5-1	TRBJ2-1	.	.	TGCGCCAGCAGGCCCGGGGCCTACAATGAGCAGTTCTTC	CASRPGAYNEQFF
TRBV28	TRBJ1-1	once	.	TGTGCCAGCAGTTTATGGGCAGACGGGGTGGGGAACACTGAAGCTTTCTTT	CASSLWADGVGNTEAFF
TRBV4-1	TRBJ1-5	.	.	TGCGCCAGCAGCCATACCAGACAGATAACTAGCAATCAGCCCCAGCATTTT	CASSHTRQITSNQPQHF
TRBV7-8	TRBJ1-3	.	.	TGTGCCAGCAGCTTAGCTGCCGGCCCGCTTTCTGGAAACACCATATATTTT	CASSLAAGPLSGNTIYF
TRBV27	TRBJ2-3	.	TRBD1	TGTGCCAGCAGTTTGATTGGCAGGGGGTTAACAGATACGCAGTATTTT	CASSLIGRGLTDTQYF
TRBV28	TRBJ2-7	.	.	TGTGCCAGTACGATTGACGGAAACTACGAGCAGTACTTC	CASTIDGNYEQYF
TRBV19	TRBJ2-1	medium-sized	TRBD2	TGTGCCAGTAGTATGCTAGCGGGGGTCCCGAGCTCCTACAATGAGCAGTTCTTC	CASSMLAGVPSSYNEQFF
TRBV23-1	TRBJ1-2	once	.	TGCGCCAGCAGTCACCCGGACCCGCTCTGCTATGGCTACACCTTC	CASSHPDPLCYGYTF
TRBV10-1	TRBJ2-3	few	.	TGCGCCAGCAGTGAGTCGCGGCGACCTCGTCATACGCAGTATTTT	CASSESRRPRHTQYF
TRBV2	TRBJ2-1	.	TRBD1	TGTGCCAGCAGAAAGGACAGGAGCTCCTACAATGAGCAGTTCTTC	CASRKDRSSYNEQFF
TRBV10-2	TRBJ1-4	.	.	.	CASSSSGWTNEKLFF
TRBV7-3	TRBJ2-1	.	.	TGTGCCAGCAGCTTAAGCAGGATTTACAATGAGCAGTTCTTC	CASSLSRIYNEQFF
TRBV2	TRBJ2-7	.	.	TGTGCCAGCAGCAGGGGAACCCGCTACGAGCAGTACTTC	CASSRGTRYEQYF
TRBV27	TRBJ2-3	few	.	TGTGCCAGCACCCGCGGCCCACGACCAGATACGCAGTATTTT	CASTRGPRPDTQYF
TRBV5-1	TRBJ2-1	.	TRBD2	TGCGCCAGCAGCCTAGGGACTAGCCGGGTTTTGGAGCAGTTCTTC	CASSLGTSRVLEQFF
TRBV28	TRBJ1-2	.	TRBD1	TGTGCCAGCAGTCTACTGACAGGGGAGGGCTACACCTTC	CASSLLTGEGYTF
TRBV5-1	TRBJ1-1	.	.	TGCGCCAGCAGCTTACTACATAAGGTAGGGAAAGCTTTCTTT	CASSLLHKVGKAFF
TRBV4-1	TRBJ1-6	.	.	TGCGCCAGCAGCCCGATTCAGGGTCCTTATAATTCACCCCTCCACTTT	CASSPIQGPYNSPLHF
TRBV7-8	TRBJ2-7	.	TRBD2	TGTGCCAGCAGCTTAGGAGGGACTAGCGGTACCTACGAGCAGTACTTC	CASSLGGTSGTYEQYF
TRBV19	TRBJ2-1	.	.	TGTGCCAGTAGTTCCATCTATCGGCAGTTCTTC	CASSSIYRQFF
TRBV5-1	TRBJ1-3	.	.	TGCGCCAGCAGCTTGGCCCTTGGCGGCCGAGACTCTGGAAACACCATATATTTT	CASSLALGGRDSGNTIYF
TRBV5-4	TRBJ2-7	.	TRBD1	TGTGCCAGCAGGCGGGACAGGTCAAGGCAGTACTTC	CASRRDRSRQYF
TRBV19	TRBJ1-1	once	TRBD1	TGTGCCAGTAGGGGGGGAATCTGGGACAGGGGACTTGGTGGCACTGAAGCTTTCTTT	CASRGGIWDRGLGGTEAFF
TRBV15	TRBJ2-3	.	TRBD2	TGTGCCACCAGCAGGTCCGGGAGGCTAGATACGCAGTATTTT	CATSRSGRLDTQYF
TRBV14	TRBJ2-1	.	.	TGTGCCAGCAGCCTACTAGCCCTCCCCTACAATGAGCAGTTCTTC	CASSLLALPYNEQFF
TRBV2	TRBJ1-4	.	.	TGTGCCAGCAGCTCCAGAGGGTGGGCTAATGAAAAACTGTTTTTT	CASSSRGWANEKLFF
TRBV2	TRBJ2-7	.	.	TGTGCCAGCAGTGAGTCCCTACAGGTTAGCTCCTACGAGCAGTACTTC	CASSESLQVSSYEQYF
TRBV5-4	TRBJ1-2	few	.	TGTGCCAGCAGGATACCAGGGAATGGCTACACCTTC	CASRIPGNGYTF
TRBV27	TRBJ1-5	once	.	TGTGCCAGCAGTCCCCACAGGGGCAATCAGCCCCAGCATTTT	CASSPHRGNQPQHF
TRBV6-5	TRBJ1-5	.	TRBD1	TGTGCCAGCAGCGCGGGACAGGGGGGCAATCAGCCCCAGCATTTT	CASSAGQGGNQPQHF
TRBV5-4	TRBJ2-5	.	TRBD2	TGTGCCAGCAGCTCTCGACTAGCGGGGGGGGAGACCCAGTACTTC	CASSSRLAGGETQYF
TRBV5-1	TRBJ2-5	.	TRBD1	TGCGCCAGCAGCCTCGGGACAGGAGGCCAAGAGACCCAGTACTTC	CASSLGTGGQETQYF
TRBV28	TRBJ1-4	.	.	TGTGCCAGCAGTTTAGGGTGGTCTCCACTTAATGAAAAACTGTTTTTT	CASSLGWSPLNEKLFF
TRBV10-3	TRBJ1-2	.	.	TGTGCCATCAGTGAGTCCGTGTACAGTACTATCTATGGCTACACCTTC	CAISESVYSTIYGYTF
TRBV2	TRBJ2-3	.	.	TGTGCCAGCAGTGAAGCGTCCGGGGGAAGCACAGATACGCAGTATTTT	CASSEASGGSTDTQYF
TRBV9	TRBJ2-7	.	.	TGTGCCAGCAGCTTAGGCGGTGGAGGGATCGAGCAGTACTTC	CASSLGGGGIEQYF
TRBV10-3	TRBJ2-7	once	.	TGTGCCATCAGTGAGTCGGGCTCTTACTACGAGCAGTACTTC	CAISESGSYYEQYF
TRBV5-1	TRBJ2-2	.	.	TGCGCCAGCAGCTTGGGTCAGGGGAACACCGGGGAGCTGTTTTTT	CASSLGQGNTGELFF